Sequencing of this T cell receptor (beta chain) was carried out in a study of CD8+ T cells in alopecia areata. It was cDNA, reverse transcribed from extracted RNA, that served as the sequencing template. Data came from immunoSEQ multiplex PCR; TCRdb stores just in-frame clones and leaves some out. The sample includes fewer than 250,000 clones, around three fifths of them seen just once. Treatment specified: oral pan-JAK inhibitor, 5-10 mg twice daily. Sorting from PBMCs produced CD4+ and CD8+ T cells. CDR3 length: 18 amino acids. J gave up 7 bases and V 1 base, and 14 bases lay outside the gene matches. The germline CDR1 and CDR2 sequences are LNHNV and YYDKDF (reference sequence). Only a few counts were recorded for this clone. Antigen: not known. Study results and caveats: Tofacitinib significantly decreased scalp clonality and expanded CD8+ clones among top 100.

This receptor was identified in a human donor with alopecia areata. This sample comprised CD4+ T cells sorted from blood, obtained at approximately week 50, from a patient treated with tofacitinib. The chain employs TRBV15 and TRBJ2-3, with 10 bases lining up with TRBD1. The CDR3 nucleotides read TGTGCCACCAGCAGAGGCATAAAACCGGGACAGGGGAGGTATACGCAGTATTTT. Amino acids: CATSRGIKPGQGRYTQYF.